This TCR beta chain stems from a study of T cells in Graves' hyperthyroidism and ophthalmopathy. TCR beta CDR3 regions were amplified from RNA. Initially, a first-round RT-PCR of the TCR CDR3 employed the HTBI primer set. TCRdb recomputed calls from the multiplex PCR reads with MiXCR, one row per CDR3 protein. The data hold about 740,000 distinct CDR3 sequences, with about 14% observed a single time. Stability of Graves' hyperthyroidism was defined as absent ophthalmopathy progression within 18 months. The PBMCs studied were ones that came from around 10 ml fresh peripheral blood. General study points: The blood repertoire included most of the expanded thyroid clonotypes above 0.001.

The sample holds many counts of this clonotype. Its target is unknown. Germline V CDR1 and CDR2: MNHEY, SVGEGT. V shed 0 bases, J shed 3 bases, and the junction held 10 bases outside the gene matches. This CDR3 is built from 17 residues. The sequenced sample consisted of blood. This receptor was obtained from a woman under 30 with Graves' hyperthyroidism. J is TRBJ2-7 and V is TRBV6-2 or TRBV6-3; 8 nucleotides align to TRBD2. This CDR3 reads CASSYSYGGARSYEQYF. DNA for the CDR3: TGTGCCAGCAGTTACTCGTACGGGGGGGCGAGGAGCTACGAGCAGTACTTC.